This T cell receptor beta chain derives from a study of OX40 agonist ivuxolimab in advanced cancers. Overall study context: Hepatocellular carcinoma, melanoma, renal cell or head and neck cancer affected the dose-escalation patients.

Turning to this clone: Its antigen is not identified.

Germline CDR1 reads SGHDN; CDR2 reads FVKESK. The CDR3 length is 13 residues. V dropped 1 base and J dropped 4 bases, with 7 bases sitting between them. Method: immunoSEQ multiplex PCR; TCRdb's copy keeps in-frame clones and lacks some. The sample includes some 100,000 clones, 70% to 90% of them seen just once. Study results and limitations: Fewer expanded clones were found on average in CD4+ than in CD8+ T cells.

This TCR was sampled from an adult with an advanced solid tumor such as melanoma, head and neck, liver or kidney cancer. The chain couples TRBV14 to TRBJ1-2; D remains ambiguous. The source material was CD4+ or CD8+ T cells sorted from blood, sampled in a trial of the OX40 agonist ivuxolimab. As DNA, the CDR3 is TGTGCCAGCAGCCAAGGTCTCCGCTATGGCTACACCTTC. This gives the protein CASSQGLRYGYTF.